The table lists the clone carrying this T cell receptor (beta chain) with a few counts. Germline is not matched at one junction end, which may reflect a read error. The data originate from a study of T-cell memory formation after mild COVID-19. The CDR3 has 12 residues. Germline-derived CDR1 and CDR2 are SGHRS and YFSETQ. In TCRdb, the 5' RACE reads were re-called with MiXCR into one record per CDR3 protein. Among 470,000 or so distinct CDR3 sequences listed, 15% to 20% were seen once. Sequencing was done on a sample of PBMCs or a T cell subset sorted from them (not recorded which). The sequence derives from an adult woman who had mild COVID-19 (a few samples of this study predate the infection). Cell type and time point are not known. The J gene is TRBJ2-7, the V gene TRBV5-1; D gene unclear. The CDR3 reads CASSSRENEPYF. The CDR3 region has the DNA TGCGCCAGCAGCTCCCGTGAGAACGAGCCGTACTTC. Combining the CDR3 with reference TRBV5-1 and TRBJ2-7 gives the whole variable domain KAGVTQTPRYLIKTRGQQVTLSCSPISGHRSVSWYQQTPGQGLQFLFEYFSETQRNKGNFPGRFSGRQFSNSRSEMNVSTLELGDSALYLCASSSRENEPYFGPGTRLTVT.